Following are 24 T cell receptor beta chains from one sample sequenced in a study of T cells in Graves' hyperthyroidism and ophthalmopathy. It was RNA transcripts that yielded the amplified TCR beta CDR3 regions. Initially, a first-round RT-PCR of the TCR CDR3 employed the HTBI primer set. MiXCR, applied by TCRdb to the multiplex PCR reads, yields one record per CDR3 protein. Among roughly 350,000 distinct CDR3 sequences listed, roughly 13% were seen once. The specimen was blood. The receptors originated from a woman under 40 with Graves' hyperthyroidism.

This clonotype was recorded many times. The chain carries TRBV30 and TRBJ2-2, with 7 bases that match TRBD1. The CDR3 consists of 13 residues. V gave up 0 bases and J gave up 7 bases; unmatched junction bases: 2. The germline V gene has CDR1 GTSNPN and CDR2 SVGIG (reference sequence). CDR3 DNA sequence: TGTGCCTGGAGTGTACAGGGGTACGGGGAGCTGTTTTTT. Translated, it gives CAWSVQGYGELFF.

This clonotype was seen only a few times. This chain uses TRBV6-1 with TRBJ1-5; perhaps TRBD1 as D (5 bases). Per germline, CDR1 MNHNS and CDR2 SASEGT. V lost 8 bases to trimming and J lost 7 bases, with 18 bases between them. This CDR3 region has 14 residues. The CDR3 reads CASLIRGGLQPQHF. The CDR3 DNA sequence: TGTGCCAGCTTGATTCGCGGGGGTTTGCAGCCCCAGCATTTT.

This clonotype was found a few times. The V call is TRBV6-1, the J call TRBJ2-7; possible D gene TRBD2, 6 bases. Germline CDR1 is MNHNS and CDR2 is SASEGT. The CDR3 extends over 17 amino acids. V dropped 2 bases and J dropped 3 bases, with 20 bases sitting between them. CDR3 residues: CASSELGGVWSHYEQYF. CDR3 sequence (DNA): TGTGCCAGCAGTGAACTCGGAGGGGTCTGGAGTCACTACGAGCAGTACTTC.

This chain links TRBV4-2 with TRBJ1-1; tentatively, D is TRBD1 (5 bases). V was clipped by 3 bases and J by 1 base, with 9 bases between them. The germline gives CDR1 LGHNA, CDR2 YNFKEQ. There are 14 residues in the CDR3. Written as DNA, the CDR3 is TGTGCCAGCAGCCAGGCCACAGGGAACACTGAAGCTTTCTTT. Protein sequence: CASSQATGNTEAFF.

This clonotype was recorded at least ten times. J is TRBJ2-1 and V is TRBV12-3 or TRBV12-4; TRBD2 agrees at 13 bases. The V gene end was trimmed by 5 bases and the J gene end by 4 bases; junction bases not matched to a gene: 2. The CDR3 has 15 residues. CDR3 in DNA: TGTGCCAGCAGTGAGGGACTAGCGGGGTACAATGAGCAGTTCTTC. It translates to CASSEGLAGYNEQFF.

This clonotype was seen at least ten times. The CDR3 region has the DNA TGTGCCAGCAGTGAACTCAGGACTATAACGTACAATGAGCAGTTCTTC. Its protein product is CASSELRTITYNEQFF. V gene TRBV2 combines with J gene TRBJ2-1; possible D gene TRBD2, 6 bases. V was clipped by 2 bases and J by 4 bases, with 15 bases between them. The CDR3 extends over 16 amino acids. Germline V gene lookup returns CDR1 SNHLY and CDR2 FYNNEI.

The chain recombines TRBV27 with TRBJ2-3, with 9 bases aligning to TRBD2. Unmatched junction bases numbered 7, after V lost 5 bases and J lost 1 base. The V gene's germline CDR1 is MNHEY and CDR2 SMNVEV (reference sequence). This CDR3 contains 16 residues. The CDR3 here is CASSLQGLAGTDTQYF. The CDR3 coding sequence is TGTGCCAGCAGTCTCCAGGGACTAGCTGGCACAGATACGCAGTATTTT.

CDR3 DNA sequence: TGTGCCAGCGCTTCACCCGGGGCTAATCAGCCCCAGCATTTT. Translated: CASASPGANQPQHF. V is TRBV2 and J is TRBJ1-5; maybe TRBD1 (5 bases). The V end lost 8 bases, the J end lost 4 bases, and 15 bases lay between the germline ends. Germline CDR1 is SNHLY and CDR2 is FYNNEI. The CDR3 is made up of 14 amino acids.

This clonotype was seen a handful of times. The V and J genes are TRBV5-6 and TRBJ2-3; D is possibly TRBD1 or TRBD2 (5 bases each). There are 16 residues in the CDR3. The V end lost 0 bases, the J end lost 0 bases, and 11 bases lay between the germline ends. The germline V gene encodes CDR1 SGHDT and CDR2 YYEEEE. CDR3 protein: CASSLAGRTSTDTQYF. For the CDR3, the DNA is TGTGCCAGCAGCTTGGCGGGACGGACTAGCACAGATACGCAGTATTTT. Using reference TRBV5-6 and TRBJ2-3 for the parts outside the CDR3, the full variable domain is DAGVTQSPTHLIKTRGQQVTLRCSPKSGHDTVSWYQQALGQGPQFIFQYYEEEERQRGNFPDRFSGHQFPNYSSELNVNALLLGDSALYLCASSLAGRTSTDTQYFGPGTRLTVL.

The V gene is TRBV24-1, the J gene TRBJ2-5, with D perhaps TRBD2 (5 bases). CDR1 and CDR2 (germline): KGHDR, SFDVKD. The CDR3 runs to 15 residues. Trimming stripped 2 bases from V and 2 bases from J, with 11 bases between. The CDR3: CATSDSDGIQETQYF. The CDR3 DNA is TGTGCCACCAGTGATTCCGACGGGATACAAGAGACCCAGTACTTC.

This clonotype was found many times. The chain carries TRBV20-1 and TRBJ2-1, with D uncertain. Trimming took off 4 bases at V and 2 bases at J, with 9 bases between the two ends. There are 13 residues in the CDR3. The germline gives CDR1 DFQATT, CDR2 SNEGSKA (reference sequence). CDR3 bases: TGCAGTGCTACAAGGGTCACCTACAATGAGCAGTTCTTC. Translation: CSATRVTYNEQFF.

As regards this clonotype: A much larger clone lies a single base off, so this may be a read error. DNA for the CDR3: TGCAGCGCTGCGGGACAGGGGGCGCTTGAGCGGTTCTTC. Its translation: CSAAGQGALERFF. The rearrangement uses TRBV29-1 and TRBJ2-1; the match to TRBD1 covers 12 bases. This CDR3 has 13 residues. Germline V gene data show CDR1 as SQVTM and CDR2 as ANQGSEA.

This clonotype was seen more than once but under ten times. The V gene is TRBV11-2, the J gene TRBJ1-2; TRBD1 agrees at 9 bases. CDR1 and CDR2 (germline): SGHAT, FQNNGV. This CDR3 spans 14 amino acids. The junction had 11 bases not matched to a gene; V was cut back by 7 bases and J by 8 bases. The CDR3 coding sequence is TGTGCCAGCAACCCCGGGACAGGGAAGTTGGGCTACACCTTC. It codes for CASNPGTGKLGYTF.

This clonotype was observed at least ten times. The chain has TRBV12-3 or TRBV12-4 and TRBJ2-6, with D perhaps TRBD2 (5 bases). The CDR3 is 17 residues long. Trimming cost V 6 bases and J 1 base, with 16 bases left between them. CDR3 sequence (DNA): TGTGCCAGCAGCCCCACGAGGGTTGCTTCTGGGGCCAACGTCCTGACTTTC. As protein: CASSPTRVASGANVLTF.

The V and J genes are TRBV18 and TRBJ2-7; possibly TRBD1 for D (5 bases). Trimming stripped 6 bases from V and 5 bases from J, with 20 bases between. Germline CDR1 KGHSH, CDR2 LQKENI. The CDR3 covers 15 residues. The CDR3 loop is CASSYSVDSSNEQYF. Written as DNA, the CDR3 is TGTGCCAGCTCGTACTCAGTCGACAGTAGTAACGAGCAGTACTTC.

This clonotype was counted ten times or more. The rearrangement uses TRBV6-6 and TRBJ2-1, with D hard to call. This CDR3 is 13 amino acids long. Per the germline V gene, CDR1 is MNHNY and CDR2 is SVGAGI (reference sequence). V lost 2 bases and J lost 8, with 10 bases in between. CDR3 coding DNA: TGTGCCAGCAGTTACGATAAGGCCGATGAGCAGTTCTTC. Translated: CASSYDKADEQFF.

The gene calls are TRBV4-1 and TRBJ1-3; TRBD1 aligns across 7 bases. This CDR3 is 16 amino acids long. Germline lookup yields CDR1 MGHRA and CDR2 YSYEKL. The V and J ends lost 1 base and 0 bases, in that order; junction bases with no gene match: 3. Written as DNA, the CDR3 is TGCGCCAGCAGCCAAGGACAGGGAGGCTCTGGAAACACCATATATTTT. Amino acid sequence: CASSQGQGGSGNTIYF.

This rearrangement joins TRBV28 to TRBJ2-1; no clear D gene. Germline V lookup: CDR1 MDHEN, CDR2 SYDVKM. Trimming left V 6 bases short and J 1 base short, with 10 bases between. CDR3 length: 14 residues. The CDR3 region has the DNA TGTGCCAGCAGGTGGGAACGTTCCTACAATGAGCAGTTCTTC. Its translation is CASRWERSYNEQFF.

This clonotype was observed at least ten times. The V gene is TRBV28, the J gene TRBJ2-3; 14 bases are a match to TRBD2. Trimming cost V 7 bases and J 5 bases; bases outside gene matches: 8. This CDR3 contains 16 residues. CDR1 and CDR2 from the germline V gene are MDHEN and SYDVKM. CDR3 loop: CASNVGGTSGRDTQYF. In nucleotides, the CDR3 is TGTGCCAGCAACGTGGGGGGGACTAGCGGGAGAGATACGCAGTATTTT.

This clonotype came up many times. The rearrangement links TRBV29-1 to TRBJ2-1; the D is unclear. V was pared by 3 bases and J by 7 bases, with 16 bases between. CDR3 length equals 14 residues. CDR1 is SQVTM and CDR2 is ANQGSEA in the germline V gene. CDR3 region: CSVESEDRWNEQFF. DNA of the CDR3: TGCAGCGTTGAGTCCGAGGATAGGTGGAATGAGCAGTTCTTC.

The rearrangement joins TRBV5-1 to TRBJ2-5, with a tentative D call TRBD2 (6 bases). The CDR3 is 13 residues long. Germline V lookup: CDR1 SGHRS, CDR2 YFSETQ. V was cut by 5 bases and J by 7 bases, with 15 bases left in between. CDR3 residues: CASSSDSRGTQYF. The CDR3 DNA reads as TGCGCCAGCAGTTCTGACTCGCGGGGGACCCAGTACTTC.

This clonotype was seen at least ten times. The rearrangement joins TRBV30 to TRBJ1-2; 7 bases agree with TRBD1. The CDR3 totals 15 residues. The J segment lost 4 bases and the V segment lost 2 bases, leaving 10 bases of the junction unmatched. Per the germline V gene, CDR1 is GTSNPN and CDR2 is SVGIG (reference sequence). CDR3 residues: CAWSPAGTAGYGYTF. In nucleotides, the CDR3 is TGTGCCTGGAGTCCCGCCGGGACAGCAGGCTATGGCTACACCTTC.

This clonotype was counted only a few times. This rearrangement joins TRBV30 to TRBJ1-3; a weak D match, TRBD1 (5 bases). CDR1 and CDR2 (germline): GTSNPN, SVGIG (reference sequence). Trimming pared 4 bases from V and 0 bases from J, leaving 13 bases between. The CDR3 has 15 amino acids. This chain's CDR3 is CAWTGTYASGNTIYF. CDR3 nucleotides: TGTGCCTGGACCGGGACCTACGCCTCTGGAAACACCATATATTTT. Filled out from reference TRBV30 and TRBJ1-3, the complete variable domain reads SQTIHQWPATLVQPVGSPLSLECTVEGTSNPNLYWYRQAAGRGLQLLFYSVGIGQISSEVPQNLSASRPQDRQFILSSKKLLLSDSGFYLCAWTGTYASGNTIYFGEGSWLTVV.

There are many counts of this clonotype. The genes are TRBV27 and TRBJ2-7, with no clear D. Germline lookup yields CDR1 MNHEY and CDR2 SMNVEV (reference sequence). The CDR3 has 12 residues. V was trimmed by 7 bases and J by 1 base, leaving 8 bases between them. Written as DNA, the CDR3 is TGTGCCAGCATGACACCTTCCTACGAGCAGTACTTC. Its protein product is CASMTPSYEQYF.